The 6 T cell receptor beta chains presented below share a single source sample, sequenced in a study of blood T cell repertoires in COVID-19. Here immunoSEQ multiplex PCR was the method, and the copy in TCRdb shows in-frame clones only, minus some. The sample yields 120,000 to 150,000 clones, 84% seen once. Sequences were obtained from PBMCs or T cells enriched from blood (not recorded which). The source of these receptors is a woman aged 45 to 65 who had been exposed to COVID-19.

The chain combines TRBV5-1 with TRBJ2-5, with 10 bases that match TRBD2. CDR3 size: 15 residues. The germline V gene has CDR1 SGHRS and CDR2 YFSETQ. The ends lost 9 bases at V and 5 bases at J; junction bases unmatched: 13. The CDR3 loop is CATLTSGRRGETQYF. CDR3 coding DNA: TGCGCCACCTTGACTAGCGGGCGCCGAGGGGAGACCCAGTACTTC.

The J gene is TRBJ2-2, the V gene TRBV13, with 7 bases aligning to TRBD2. The CDR3 loop spans 16 amino acids. V gave up 7 bases and J gave up 3 bases; unmatched junction bases: 11. Looked up from germline, CDR1 is PRHDT and CDR2 is FYEKMQ (reference sequence). The CDR3 DNA is TGTGCCAGCATCTCCGCGGGAGCTGGGTACACCGGGGAGCTGTTTTTT. Translating it yields CASISAGAGYTGELFF.

V is TRBV7-2 and J is TRBJ2-3, with 11 bases aligning to TRBD2. CDR1 and CDR2 (germline): SGHTA, FQGNSA. The CDR3 is 15 residues long. J lost 4 bases, V lost 6 bases, and 6 bases had no gene match. The CDR3 loop reads CASSIAGGPADTQYF. In DNA, the CDR3 is TGTGCCAGCAGTATAGCGGGAGGGCCGGCAGATACGCAGTATTTT.

The chain has TRBV9 and TRBJ2-1; D may be TRBD2 (6 bases). The CDR3 contains 16 residues. V was shortened by 0 bases and J by 1 base, with 11 bases between the two germline ends. Germline CDR1 SGDLS, CDR2 YYNGEE. The CDR3 sequence: CASSVAGDPSYNEQFF. The CDR3 DNA is TGTGCCAGCAGCGTAGCGGGGGACCCATCCTACAATGAGCAGTTCTTC.

This chain connects TRBV7-2 to TRBJ2-5; 7 bases line up with TRBD2. Germline V CDR1 and CDR2: SGHTA, FQGNSA. Trimming took 3 bases from V and 9 from J; bases not matched to a gene: 13. The CDR3 length is 15 residues. CDR3 loop: CASSLAGVGGGAQYF. CDR3 DNA: TGTGCCAGCAGCTTGGCGGGAGTGGGTGGAGGGGCCCAGTACTTC.

V and J are TRBV7-9 and TRBJ2-5; TRBD2 might be the D (5 bases). V gave up 0 bases and J gave up 5 bases, with 7 bases separating them. This CDR3 region has 13 residues. Germline V CDR1 and CDR2: SEHNR, FQNEAQ (reference sequence). For the CDR3, the DNA is TGTGCCAGCAGCTTAGCGAGGGAGGAGACCCAGTACTTC. Protein sequence: CASSLAREETQYF.